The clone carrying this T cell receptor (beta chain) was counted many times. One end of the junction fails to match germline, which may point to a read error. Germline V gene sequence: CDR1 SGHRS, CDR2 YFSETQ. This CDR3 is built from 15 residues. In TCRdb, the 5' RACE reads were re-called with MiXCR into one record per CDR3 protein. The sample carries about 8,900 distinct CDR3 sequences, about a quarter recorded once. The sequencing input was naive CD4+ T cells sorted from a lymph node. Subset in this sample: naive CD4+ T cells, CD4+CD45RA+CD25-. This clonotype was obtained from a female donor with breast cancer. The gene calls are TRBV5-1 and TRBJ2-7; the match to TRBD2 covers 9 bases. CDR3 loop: CASSSQAGGAYEQCF. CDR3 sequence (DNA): TGCGCCAGCAGCTCGCAAGCGGGAGGAGCGTACGAGCAGTGCTTC.